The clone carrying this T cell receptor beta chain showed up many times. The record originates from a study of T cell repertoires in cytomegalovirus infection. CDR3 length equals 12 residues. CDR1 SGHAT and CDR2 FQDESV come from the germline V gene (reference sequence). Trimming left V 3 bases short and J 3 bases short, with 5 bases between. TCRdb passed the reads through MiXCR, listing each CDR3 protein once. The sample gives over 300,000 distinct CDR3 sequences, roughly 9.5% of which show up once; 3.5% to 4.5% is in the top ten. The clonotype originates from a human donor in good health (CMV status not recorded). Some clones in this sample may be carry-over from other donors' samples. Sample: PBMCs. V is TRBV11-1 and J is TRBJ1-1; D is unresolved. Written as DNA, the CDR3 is TGTGCCAGCAGCTTCTCGGACACTGAAGCTTTCTTT. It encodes CASSFSDTEAFF.